Following are 22 T cell receptor beta chains from one sample sequenced in a study of blood T cell repertoires in COVID-19. The repertoire was sequenced with immunoSEQ multiplex PCR; TCRdb's copy has only in-frame clones and lacks some. The profile shows some 83,000 clones, about 87% of them singletons. Sequences were obtained from peripheral blood. The receptors were sampled from a man in his sixties with acute or convalescent COVID-19.

The chain uses TRBV29-1 and TRBJ2-7, with 10 bases matching TRBD2. V lost 6 bases to trimming and J lost 5 bases; unmatched junction nucleotides: 10. The CDR3 runs 14 residues. CDR1 is SQVTM and CDR2 is ANQGSEA in the germline V gene. The CDR3 region has the DNA TGCAGCGTGGCCTCTAGCGGGAGTCCCAACGAGCAGTACTTC. Amino acid sequence: CSVASSGSPNEQYF.

The gene calls are TRBV29-1 and TRBJ2-5; weak D call: TRBD2 (6 bases). The CDR3 runs 15 residues. The germline V gene has CDR1 SQVTM and CDR2 ANQGSEA. The germline V and J ends were trimmed by 5 bases and 6 bases, with 22 bases remaining between them. The CDR3 bases are TGCAGCGTTCGGCTGGGGAGGCTCACCCCCAAGACCCAGTACTTC. Its protein is CSVRLGRLTPKTQYF.

This rearrangement joins TRBV7-3 to TRBJ2-3, with 10 bases fitting TRBD2. The germline V gene encodes CDR1 SGHTA and CDR2 FQGTGA. The CDR3 runs 19 residues. V gave up 1 base and J gave up 1 base; unmatched junction bases: 11. The CDR3 loop reads CASSLRASGGLGGTDTQYF. In DNA form, the CDR3 reads TGTGCCAGCAGCTTAAGGGCTAGCGGGGGCCTTGGGGGCACAGATACGCAGTATTTT.

The chain uses TRBV6-5 and TRBJ1-6, with D tentatively TRBD1 (5 bases). V was clipped by 6 bases and J by 3 bases, with 9 bases between them. The CDR3 length is 14 residues. Germline CDR1 reads MNHEY; CDR2 reads SVGAGI. This CDR3 reads CASRDSFYNSPLHF. In DNA, the CDR3 is TGTGCCAGCAGAGACAGCTTCTATAATTCACCCCTCCACTTT.

The chain joins TRBV5-6 to TRBJ2-7; 9 nucleotides line up with TRBD1. The CDR3 covers 15 residues. With 4 bases clipped from V and 3 bases from J, the junction kept 8 bases outside the gene matches. Germline V gene data show CDR1 as SGHDT and CDR2 as YYEEEE. The CDR3 reads CASSVGETGGYEQYF. DNA for the CDR3: TGTGCCAGCAGCGTCGGGGAGACAGGGGGCTACGAGCAGTACTTC.

V is TRBV27 and J is TRBJ1-5, with 9 bases lining up with TRBD1. The CDR3 is 16 residues long. Losses at the gene ends were 5 bases for V and 5 bases for J; bases not matched to a gene: 10. Germline assignment: CDR1 MNHEY and CDR2 SMNVEV (reference sequence). CDR3 nucleotide sequence: TGTGCCAGCAGTCCCCTGTGGGACAGGGACCATCAGCCCCAGCATTTT. Translation: CASSPLWDRDHQPQHF.

The gene calls are TRBV7-3 and TRBJ1-6; TRBD1 matches 7 bases. V gave up 5 bases and J gave up 6 bases; unmatched junction bases: 4. The V gene's germline CDR1 is SGHTA and CDR2 FQGTGA. There are 14 residues in the CDR3. The chain's CDR3 is CASSRGQLNSPLHF. The CDR3, as DNA: TGTGCCAGCAGCCGGGGACAGCTTAATTCACCCCTCCACTTT.

The chain carries TRBV3-1 (or the pseudogene TRBV3-2) and TRBJ2-7; TRBD1 matches at 9 bases. The CDR3 spans 15 residues. V was clipped by 1 base and J by 3 bases; unmatched bases: 4. Germline CDR1 LGHDT, CDR2 YNNKEL (reference sequence). As DNA, the CDR3 is TGTGCCAGCAGCCAAGTTACAGGGGGCGGCTACGAGCAGTACTTC. Residues: CASSQVTGGGYEQYF.

The chain carries TRBV5-1 and TRBJ1-1; D call uncertain. V was clipped by 0 bases and J by 0 bases, with 9 bases between them. CDR1 SGHRS and CDR2 YFSETQ come from the germline V gene. CDR3 length: 15 amino acids. CDR3 protein: CASSLAGVMNTEAFF. The CDR3 bases are TGCGCCAGCAGCTTGGCCGGGGTCATGAACACTGAAGCTTTCTTT.

The V call is TRBV18, the J call TRBJ1-3; unclear D gene. This CDR3 is 15 amino acids long. V lost 0 bases and J lost 3, with 9 bases in between. CDR1 and CDR2 (germline): KGHSH, LQKENI. In DNA, the CDR3 is TGTGCCAGCTCACCACCGGGGAGAGGTGGAAACACCATATATTTT. Its translation: CASSPPGRGGNTIYF. Looking up the rest from reference TRBV18 and TRBJ1-3 gives the full variable domain: NAGVMQNPRHLVRRRGQEARLRCSPMKGHSHVYWYRQLPEEGLKFMVYLQKENIIDESGMPKERFSAEFPKEGPSILRIQQVVRGDSAAYFCASSPPGRGGNTIYFGEGSWLTVV.

This clone was seen once. This chain uses TRBV19 with TRBJ2-2, with D maybe TRBD2 (6 bases). The germline V gene has CDR1 LNHDA and CDR2 SQIVND (reference sequence). The V and J ends lost 5 bases and 6 bases respectively, with 16 bases between them. CDR3 length: 15 amino acids. The CDR3 nucleotides read TGTGCCAGTAGTGCCAATAGCGGAGGGGCCGGGGAGCTGTTTTTT. This encodes CASSANSGGAGELFF.

The chain links TRBV27 to TRBJ2-1, with D possibly matching TRBD2 (6 bases). Germline V CDR1 and CDR2: MNHEY, SMNVEV (reference sequence). This CDR3 has 15 residues. Trimming removed 6 bases from V and 7 bases from J, with 19 bases in between. The CDR3 loop reads CASRTLRAGGNEQFF. Here the CDR3 DNA reads TGTGCCAGCAGGACCTTAAGGGCCGGAGGGAATGAGCAGTTCTTC.

The J gene is TRBJ2-7, the V gene TRBV7-6, with D possibly TRBD2 on 5 matching bases. Germline assignment: CDR1 SGHVS and CDR2 FNYEAQ. Trimming pared 1 base from V and 5 bases from J, leaving 12 bases between. The CDR3 sequence is 14 residues long. The CDR3 loop is CASSLEDDGDEQYF. In nucleotides, the CDR3 is TGTGCCAGCAGCTTAGAAGATGACGGGGACGAGCAGTACTTC.

The chain uses TRBV9 and TRBJ2-2; 10 bases match TRBD2. With V trimmed by 3 bases and J by 3 bases, 11 bases remained unmatched. Germline CDR1 SGDLS, CDR2 YYNGEE. The CDR3 spans 18 residues. CDR3: CASSAVGASGRHTGELFF. Here the CDR3 DNA reads TGTGCCAGCAGCGCCGTGGGGGCTAGCGGGAGACACACCGGGGAGCTGTTTTTT.

This chain links TRBV5-5 with TRBJ1-6; possibly TRBD1 for D (5 bases). Germline V gives CDR1 SGHKS, CDR2 YYEKEE (reference sequence). V was shortened by 4 bases and J by 8 bases, with 22 bases between the two germline ends. This CDR3 is built from 17 residues. CDR3 in DNA: TGTGCCAGCAGCCAAACCCCCAGGGTAGTTTACGATTCACCCCTCCACTTT. Its protein product is CASSQTPRVVYDSPLHF.

This chain connects TRBV27 to TRBJ1-5; possibly TRBD1 for D (5 bases). V shed 5 bases and J shed 4 bases, with 21 bases lying between them. The CDR3 extends over 17 amino acids. CDR1 and CDR2 from the germline V gene are MNHEY and SMNVEV (reference sequence). Written as DNA, the CDR3 is TGTGCCAGCAGTACCCAAATCGACTTCAAGGGGAATCAGCCCCAGCATTTT. It codes for CASSTQIDFKGNQPQHF.

This clone has just one count. This chain uses TRBV9 with TRBJ2-3, with TRBD1 identical over 7 bases. Trimming cost V 4 bases and J 0 bases; bases outside gene matches: 5. CDR1 and CDR2 from the germline V gene are SGDLS and YYNGEE. There are 15 residues in the CDR3. The CDR3 region is CASSLEGASTDTQYF. The CDR3 DNA is TGTGCCAGCAGCCTTGAGGGGGCTAGCACAGATACGCAGTATTTT.

J is TRBJ2-1 and V is TRBV29-1; 7 bases are a match to TRBD2. The CDR3 runs 16 residues. Germline trimming cut 0 bases from V and 4 bases from J; bases unmatched to any gene: 9. Germline V lookup: CDR1 SQVTM, CDR2 ANQGSEA. The CDR3: CSVEDHRLAQYNEQFF. The CDR3 DNA sequence: TGCAGCGTTGAAGATCATCGACTAGCCCAATACAATGAGCAGTTCTTC.

The chain uses TRBV6-6 and TRBJ1-5; the match to TRBD1 covers 9 bases. After removal of 11 bases from V and 6 bases from J, the junction contained 8 bases not matched to a gene. CDR1 MNHNY and CDR2 SVGAGI come from the germline V gene (reference sequence). This CDR3 is built from 13 residues. Here the CDR3 reads CASRDRVFQPQHF. CDR3 in DNA: TGTGCCTCCCGGGACAGGGTTTTTCAGCCCCAGCATTTT.

This chain uses TRBV4-2 with TRBJ2-5, with 7 bases aligning to TRBD2. This CDR3 has 15 residues. Trimming took 5 bases from V and 5 from J; bases not matched to a gene: 11. The germline V gene encodes CDR1 LGHNA and CDR2 YNFKEQ. The CDR3 is CASSRSGEEDETQYF. The CDR3 DNA sequence: TGTGCCAGCAGCAGGAGCGGGGAGGAGGATGAGACCCAGTACTTC.

The chain has TRBV7-2 and TRBJ1-2; TRBD1 aligns across 7 bases. V lost 1 base and J lost 3; bases outside the gene matches: 5. Looked up from germline, CDR1 is SGHTA and CDR2 is FQGNSA. The CDR3 runs to 15 residues. The CDR3 loop is CASSLGRDSYYGYTF. DNA for the CDR3: TGTGCCAGCAGCTTAGGAAGGGACAGCTACTATGGCTACACCTTC.

The genes are TRBV7-6 and TRBJ2-1, with a possible D match to TRBD1 (6 bases). The CDR3 consists of 16 residues. Per germline, CDR1 SGHVS and CDR2 FNYEAQ. V gave up 5 bases and J gave up 0 bases, with 14 bases separating them. The DNA of the CDR3 is TGTGCCAGCAGCAGGTGGACAGAAGGCTCCTACAATGAGCAGTTCTTC. This translates into CASSRWTEGSYNEQFF. The variable domain in full, with the rest retrieved from reference TRBV7-6 and TRBJ2-1, is GAGVSQSPRYKVTKRGQDVALRCDPISGHVSLYWYRQALGQGPEFLTYFNYEAQQDKSGLPNDRFSAERPEGSISTLTIQRTEQRDSAMYRCASSRWTEGSYNEQFFGPGTRLTVL.